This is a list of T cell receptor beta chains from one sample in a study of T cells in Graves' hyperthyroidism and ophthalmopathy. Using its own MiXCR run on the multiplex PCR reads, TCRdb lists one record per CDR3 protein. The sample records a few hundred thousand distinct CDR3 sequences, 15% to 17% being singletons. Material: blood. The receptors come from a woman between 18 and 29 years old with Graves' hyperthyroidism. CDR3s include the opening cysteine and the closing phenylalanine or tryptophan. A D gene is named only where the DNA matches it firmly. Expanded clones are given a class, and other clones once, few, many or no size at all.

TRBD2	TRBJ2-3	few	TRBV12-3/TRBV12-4	CASSPGGAGTSTDTQYF	TGTGCCAGCAGCCCCGGGGGGGCAGGAACTAGCACAGATACGCAGTATTTT
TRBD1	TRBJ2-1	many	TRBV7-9	CASSLGTGKNEQFF	TGTGCCAGCAGCCTAGGGACAGGGAAAAATGAGCAGTTCTTC
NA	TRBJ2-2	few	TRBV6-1	CASLGPVPGELFF	TGTGCCAGCCTTGGCCCCGTCCCCGGGGAGCTGTTTTTT
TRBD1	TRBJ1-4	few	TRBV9	CASSLGPGQSNEKLFF	TGTGCCAGCAGCCTCGGCCCGGGACAGAGTAATGAAAAACTGTTTTTT
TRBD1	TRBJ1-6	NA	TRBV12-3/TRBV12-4	CASSRTGGDPPLHF	TGTGCCAGCAGCCGCACAGGGGGCGATCCACCCCTCCACTTT
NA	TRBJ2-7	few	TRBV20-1	CSASPDTGEQYF	TGCAGTGCTAGTCCGGACACAGGCGAGCAGTACTTC
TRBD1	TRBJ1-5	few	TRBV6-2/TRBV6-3	CASSYSGTGNNQPQHF	TGTGCCAGCAGTTACTCAGGGACAGGGAACAATCAGCCCCAGCATTTT
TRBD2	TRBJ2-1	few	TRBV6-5	CASSYGRGGGDNEQFF	TGTGCCAGCAGTTACGGTCGTGGCGGGGGGGACAATGAGCAGTTCTTC
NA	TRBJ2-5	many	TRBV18	CASSPTYGQSGQETQYF	TGTGCCAGCTCACCCACCTACGGACAGTCGGGGCAAGAGACCCAGTACTTC
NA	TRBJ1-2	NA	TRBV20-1	CSASWGGYGYTF	TGCAGTGCTAGTTGGGGAGGCTATGGCTACACCTTC
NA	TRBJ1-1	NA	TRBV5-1	CASSLGTRGSTEAFF	TGCGCCAGCAGCTTGGGGACCAGGGGAAGCACTGAAGCTTTCTTT
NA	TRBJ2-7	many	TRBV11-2	CASSFEEHQSYEQYF	TGTGCCAGCAGCTTCGAGGAGCACCAGTCCTACGAGCAGTACTTC
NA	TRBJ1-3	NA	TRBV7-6	CASSPPFGNTIYF	TGTGCCAGCAGCCCCCCTTTCGGAAACACCATATATTTT
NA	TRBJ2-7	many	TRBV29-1	CSVKVSQYEQYF	TGCAGCGTGAAGGTATCACAGTACGAGCAGTACTTC
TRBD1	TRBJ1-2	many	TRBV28	CASSSRLRDRGRSYGYTF	TGTGCCAGCAGCTCCCGGCTGCGGGACAGGGGGCGTAGCTATGGCTACACCTTC
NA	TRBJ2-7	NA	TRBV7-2	CASSPTPDPRSREQYF	TGTGCCAGCAGCCCGACTCCGGATCCGCGATCGCGCGAGCAGTACTTC
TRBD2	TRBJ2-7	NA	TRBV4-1	CASSQDKSGGANEQYF	TGCGCCAGCAGCCAAGATAAGAGCGGGGGGGCAAACGAGCAGTACTTC
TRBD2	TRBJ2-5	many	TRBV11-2	CASSLVPILLAGDVPAQYF	TGTGCCAGCAGCTTAGTCCCGATCCTACTAGCGGGAGACGTCCCGGCCCAGTACTTC
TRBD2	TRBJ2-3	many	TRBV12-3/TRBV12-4	CASSPPGQRGALGTDTQYF	TGTGCCAGCAGTCCTCCCGGGCAGCGGGGGGCTTTGGGTACAGATACGCAGTATTTT
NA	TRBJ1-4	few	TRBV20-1	CSGTGMTNEKLFF	TGCAGTGGGACCGGGATGACTAATGAAAAACTGTTTTTT
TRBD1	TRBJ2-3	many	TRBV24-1	CATSDFGQGPDTQYF	TGTGCCACCAGTGATTTTGGACAGGGACCAGATACGCAGTATTTT
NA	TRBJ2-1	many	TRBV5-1	CASSPVSHYNNEQFF	TGCGCCAGCAGCCCGGTTTCTCATTATAACAATGAGCAGTTCTTC
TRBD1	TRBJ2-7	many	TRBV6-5	CASSYTGQGAYEQYF	TGTGCCAGCAGTTACACTGGACAGGGCGCCTACGAGCAGTACTTC
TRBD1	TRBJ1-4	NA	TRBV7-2	CASNLRGQVKNCFF	TGTGCCAGCAACCTAAGGGGGCAGGTGAAGAACTGTTTTTTT
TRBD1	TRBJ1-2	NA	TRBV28	CASSLTGDYTF	TGTGCCAGCAGTTTGACAGGGGACTACACCTTC
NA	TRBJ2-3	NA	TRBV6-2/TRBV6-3	CASSYGVSTDTQYF	TGTGCCAGCAGTTATGGGGTTTCCACAGATACGCAGTATTTT
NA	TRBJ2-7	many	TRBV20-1	CSAAWDKIPYEQYF	TGCAGTGCTGCCTGGGACAAAATTCCCTACGAGCAGTACTTC
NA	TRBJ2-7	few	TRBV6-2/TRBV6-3	CASSQTAYEQYF	TGTGCCAGCAGCCAGACGGCCTACGAGCAGTACTTC
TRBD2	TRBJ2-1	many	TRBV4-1	CASSQASLAGSRYNEQFF	TGCGCCAGCAGCCAAGCCTCCCTAGCGGGATCAAGGTACAATGAGCAGTTCTTC
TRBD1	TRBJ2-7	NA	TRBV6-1	CASRLGTGVGEQYF	TGTGCCAGCAGATTAGGGACAGGGGTTGGGGAGCAGTACTTC
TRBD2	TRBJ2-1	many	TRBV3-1	CASSLGLAALFF	TGTGCCAGCAGCCTCGGGCTAGCGGCCCTGTTCTTC